This T cell receptor (beta chain) was obtained from a study of cytomegalovirus exposure and HLA in healthy donors. The PCR was carried out with 60 Vbeta primers and 13 Jbeta primers. Data came from immunoSEQ multiplex PCR; TCRdb stores just in-frame clones and leaves some out. The table includes 150,000 to 200,000 clones, 84% detected once. The ends lost 0 bases at V and 7 bases at J; junction bases unmatched: 5. In germline, CDR1 is MNHNY, CDR2 SVGAGI (reference sequence). CDR3 length equals 15 residues. The sample comprised PBMCs. The receptor comes from a man aged 18 to 35 in good health and CMV-seronegative. The V call is TRBV6-6, the J call TRBJ1-4; 7 bases align to TRBD1. The CDR3 region is CASSYSTGSGEKLFF. CDR3 DNA: TGTGCCAGCAGTTACTCGACAGGGTCTGGTGAAAAACTGTTTTTT.